This TCR beta chain is drawn from a study of T cells after yellow fever vaccination. This clonotype has just a few counts. CDR1 is SGHTA and CDR2 is FQGNSA in the germline V gene. The V gene end was trimmed by 6 bases and the J gene end by 4 bases; junction bases not matched to a gene: 7. The CDR3 spans 14 residues. TCRdb redid the calling of the 5' RACE reads with MiXCR, one entry per CDR3 protein. The sample holds about 230,000 distinct CDR3 sequences; approximately 6.8% are singletons and the top ten take around 1%. The sequence came from a man aged 25 to 45 who received the YFV17D yellow fever vaccine. This sample comprised CD4+ T cells sorted from PBMCs, obtained on the day of the yellow fever booster vaccination. The rearrangement joins TRBV7-2 to TRBJ2-5, with 8 nucleotides matching TRBD2. This chain's CDR3 is CASSQSGRGETQYF. In DNA, the CDR3 is TGTGCCAGCAGTCAGAGCGGGAGAGGAGAGACCCAGTACTTC.